This T cell receptor beta chain appears in the sequencing data of a study of T cell repertoires in cytomegalovirus infection. Across the whole study: CMV epitopes in the study were HLA-C-restricted (recently identified) and HLA-B-restricted (well studied). An indication of both CMV infection and matching HLA type came from public TCR beta signatures.

Concerning this clonotype itself: No antigen is known for it.

TCRdb reprocessed the reads via MiXCR and lists one record per CDR3 protein. Of hundreds of thousands of distinct CDR3 sequences in the sample, 42% were seen once. Looked up from germline, CDR1 is SEHNR and CDR2 is FQNEAQ (reference sequence). This CDR3 is built from 14 residues. Deletions cut 1 base from V and 7 bases from J, with 8 bases between. General study points: Identification of carriers of CMV plus the relevant HLA was performed using cumulative public TCR beta family frequency. Dominant in the ex vivo response were TCR beta clonotypes restricted by HLA-C and specific for CMV.

V is TRBV7-9 and J is TRBJ1-6, with D hard to call. The TCR sequence derives from a human donor in good health (CMV status not recorded). Some clones in this sample may be carry-over from other donors' samples. The sequencing used cultured PBMCs, collected from culture after CMV antigen stimulation. This CDR3 reads CASSLVTENSPLHF. CDR3 in DNA: TGTGCCAGCAGCTTAGTTACCGAGAATTCACCCCTCCACTTT. Filled out from reference TRBV7-9 and TRBJ1-6, the complete variable domain reads DTGVSQNPRHKITKRGQNVTFRCDPISEHNRLYWYRQTLGQGPEFLTYFQNEAQLEKSRLLSDRFSAERPKGSFSTLEIQRTEQGDSAMYLCASSLVTENSPLHFGNGTRLTVT.